A single sample is the source of the 21 T cell receptor beta chains below, sequenced in a study of PD-L1 blockade in urothelial cancer. Method: immunoSEQ multiplex PCR; TCRdb's copy keeps in-frame clones and lacks some. Of roughly 39,000 clones in the sample, about 89% were seen once. The sample here was PBMCs, taken around atezolizumab (anti-PD-L1) treatment. The receptor source for this set is a man in his sixties with urothelial cancer.

This clone was observed a handful of times. The chain is built from TRBV5-1 and TRBJ2-7; perhaps TRBD1 as D (5 bases). CDR3 size: 14 residues. The V gene lost 0 bases and the J gene lost 5 bases, with 12 bases spanning the gap. From germline, CDR1 is SGHRS and CDR2 YFSETQ. This CDR3 reads CASSLEAGLDEQYF. DNA of the CDR3: TGCGCCAGCAGCTTGGAGGCAGGGCTCGACGAGCAGTACTTC.

The V and J genes are TRBV9 and TRBJ2-5; TRBD2 aligns across 7 bases. CDR1 and CDR2 from the germline V gene are SGDLS and YYNGEE. Trimming took 0 bases from V and 4 from J; bases not matched to a gene: 3. The CDR3 totals 14 residues. CDR3 protein: CASSVGVAGETQYF. The DNA for the CDR3 is TGTGCCAGCAGCGTAGGCGTAGCGGGAGAGACCCAGTACTTC.

V gene TRBV4-1 combines with J gene TRBJ2-3; 10 bases map to TRBD1. CDR3 length: 17 residues. The V gene end was trimmed by 4 bases and the J gene end by 3 bases; junction bases not matched to a gene: 10. Per germline, CDR1 MGHRA and CDR2 YSYEKL. The CDR3 here is CASSRSGTGDGTDTQYF. Written as DNA, the CDR3 is TGCGCCAGCAGCCGGTCCGGGACAGGGGACGGGACAGATACGCAGTATTTT.

The chain is built from TRBV6-5 and TRBJ1-2; D is undetermined. In germline, CDR1 is MNHEY, CDR2 SVGAGI. This CDR3 has 15 amino acids. Trimming pared 6 bases from V and 1 base from J, leaving 15 bases between. CDR3 region: CASSANSGINYGYTF. The CDR3 DNA reads TGTGCCAGCAGCGCCAACTCCGGGATTAACTATGGCTACACCTTC.

The genes are TRBV6-6 and TRBJ2-5; 12 positions agree with TRBD2. Unmatched junction bases numbered 0, after V lost 0 bases and J lost 1 base. The CDR3 contains 16 residues. Germline V CDR1 and CDR2: MNHNY, SVGAGI (reference sequence). The CDR3 DNA sequence: TGTGCCAGCAGTTACTCGACTAGCGGGGGCCAAGAGACCCAGTACTTC. Its translation: CASSYSTSGGQETQYF.

The genes are TRBV9 and TRBJ1-4, with unresolved D. CDR3 length: 16 amino acids. CDR1 and CDR2 (germline): SGDLS, YYNGEE. The germline V and J ends were trimmed by 3 bases and 5 bases, with 17 bases remaining between them. CDR3 amino acids: CASSALGGRANEKLFF. In nucleotides, the CDR3 is TGTGCCAGCAGCGCCCTGGGAGGGCGGGCGAATGAAAAACTGTTTTTT.

V and J are TRBV7-2 and TRBJ2-7; TRBD2 matches at 8 bases. V was pared by 0 bases and J by 6 bases, with 7 bases of the junction left unmatched. Germline CDR1 is SGHTA and CDR2 is FQGNSA. The CDR3 sequence is 15 residues long. As DNA, the CDR3 is TGTGCCAGCAGCTTAGCTGGCGGGGGACTAGGCGAGCAGTACTTC. This translates into CASSLAGGGLGEQYF.

The rearrangement uses TRBV7-9 and TRBJ2-1, with 7 bases aligning to TRBD1. V gave up 3 bases and J gave up 5 bases; unmatched junction bases: 10. CDR1 and CDR2 from the germline V gene are SEHNR and FQNEAQ (reference sequence). The CDR3 contains 16 residues. The CDR3: CASSLGQGVENNEQFF. The CDR3 DNA sequence: TGTGCCAGCAGCTTGGGGCAGGGGGTCGAAAACAATGAGCAGTTCTTC.

This clone was observed once. This rearrangement joins TRBV19 to TRBJ1-5; a possible D gene is TRBD1 (5 bases). CDR1 LNHDA and CDR2 SQIVND come from the germline V gene (reference sequence). CDR3 length: 15 amino acids. Trimming stripped 7 bases from V and 1 base from J, with 14 bases between. The CDR3 is CASTPVGESNQPQHF. DNA of the CDR3: TGTGCCAGTACCCCCGTAGGGGAAAGCAATCAGCCCCAGCATTTT.

The chain links TRBV2 to TRBJ2-7; TRBD1 aligns across 9 bases. Germline trimming cut 2 bases from V and 2 bases from J; bases unmatched to any gene: 4. Germline values: CDR1 SNHLY, CDR2 FYNNEI. The CDR3 runs 15 residues. The CDR3 DNA reads TGTGCCAGCAGTGAAACGGACAGGGGAGCCTACGAGCAGTACTTC. Translation gives CASSETDRGAYEQYF.

On this clone: Additional DNA sequences in this sample encode the identical CDR3. This sequence joins TRBV7-3 and TRBJ2-3; 8 nucleotides line up with TRBD2. J lost 3 bases, V lost 0 bases, and 2 bases had no gene match. Germline loops: CDR1 SGHTA, CDR2 FQGTGA. The CDR3 loop spans 15 amino acids. The CDR3 DNA reads as TGTGCCAGCAGCTTAACTAGCGGGGAAACAGATACGCAGTATTTT. This translates into CASSLTSGETDTQYF.

In this sample, this clone turned up once. V gene TRBV19 combines with J gene TRBJ2-2, with TRBD1 matching over 9 bases. CDR3 length: 19 amino acids. V gave up 2 bases and J gave up 3 bases; unmatched junction bases: 13. The germline CDR1 and CDR2 sequences are LNHDA and SQIVND (reference sequence). CDR3 bases: TGTGCCAGTAGTATACGGGGACAGGGCTTCGGTCGGGACACCGGGGAGCTGTTTTTT. Translated, it gives CASSIRGQGFGRDTGELFF.

This clone has only a few counts. This chain joins TRBV5-1 and TRBJ2-1, with D tentatively TRBD2 (6 bases). Germline CDR1 is SGHRS and CDR2 is YFSETQ. CDR3 length equals 15 residues. Trimming left V 0 bases short and J 6 bases short, with 13 bases between. The CDR3 is CASSLGAGQVNEQFF. CDR3 coding DNA: TGCGCCAGCAGCTTGGGAGCGGGCCAGGTCAATGAGCAGTTCTTC.

The V and J genes are TRBV5-1 and TRBJ2-7; 11 bases fit TRBD1. V dropped 4 bases and J dropped 6; count of bases not matched to a gene: 6. Germline V gives CDR1 SGHRS, CDR2 YFSETQ. The CDR3 is made up of 14 amino acids. The CDR3 is CASSGGQGGFEQYF. As DNA, the CDR3 is TGCGCCAGCAGCGGGGGACAGGGGGGATTCGAGCAGTACTTC.

The chain is built from TRBV27 and TRBJ2-3, with D possibly TRBD1 on 6 matching bases. The CDR3 spans 17 residues. The V and J ends lost 3 bases and 2 bases respectively, with 18 bases between them. Germline CDR1 is MNHEY and CDR2 is SMNVEV (reference sequence). CDR3 in DNA: TGTGCCAGCAGTTTGATCGACAGGACTTTTCCCACAGATACGCAGTATTTT. This codes for CASSLIDRTFPTDTQYF.

The CDR3 DNA is TGTGCCAGCAGCGTCACGGACACGACGACTAGCACAGATACGCAGTATTTT. Translating gives CASSVTDTTTSTDTQYF. This chain links TRBV9 with TRBJ2-3, with D perhaps TRBD1 (5 bases). Germline CDR1 SGDLS, CDR2 YYNGEE. V lost 2 bases and J lost 0, with 16 bases in between. This CDR3 contains 17 residues.

V and J are TRBV18 and TRBJ1-5; the match to TRBD1 covers 9 bases. The germline CDR1 and CDR2 sequences are KGHSH and LQKENI. This CDR3 has 16 residues. The junction had 8 bases not matched to a gene; V was cut back by 3 bases and J by 5 bases. The CDR3 DNA reads as TGTGCCAGCTCACCCACCGGGACAGGGACGGATCAGCCCCAGCATTTT. The encoded protein is CASSPTGTGTDQPQHF. Looking up the rest from reference TRBV18 and TRBJ1-5 gives the full variable domain: NAGVMQNPRHLVRRRGQEARLRCSPMKGHSHVYWYRQLPEEGLKFMVYLQKENIIDESGMPKERFSAEFPKEGPSILRIQQVVRGDSAAYFCASSPTGTGTDQPQHFGDGTRLSIL.

V gene TRBV18 combines with J gene TRBJ2-1, with D perhaps matching TRBD2 (5 bases). V lost 3 bases and J 7 bases, leaving 25 bases between the germline ends. The germline V gene has CDR1 KGHSH and CDR2 LQKENI. This CDR3 has 18 residues. The CDR3: CASSPSVSAVPEINEQFF. In nucleotides, the CDR3 is TGTGCCAGCTCACCCTCGGTCTCAGCGGTCCCCGAAATAAATGAGCAGTTCTTC.

This clone appeared once. This chain links TRBV5-5 with TRBJ1-6, with a possible D match to TRBD1 (5 bases). CDR1 is SGHKS and CDR2 is YYEKEE in the germline V gene (reference sequence). The CDR3 loop spans 15 amino acids. V was pared by 1 base and J by 5 bases, with 10 bases between. CDR3 residues: CASSLSGGDNSPLHF. CDR3 bases: TGTGCCAGCAGCTTGTCCGGGGGTGATAATTCACCCCTCCACTTT.

The genes are TRBV19 and TRBJ2-7; no clear D gene. CDR1 and CDR2 (germline): LNHDA, SQIVND (reference sequence). CDR3 length: 14 residues. Trimming took off 1 base at V and 0 bases at J, with 7 bases between the two ends. CDR3 residues: CASSIVADSYEQYF. CDR3 nucleotides: TGTGCCAGTAGTATAGTTGCGGACTCCTACGAGCAGTACTTC.

This chain links TRBV6-5 with TRBJ1-6; TRBD1 matches 10 bases. Trimming took 6 bases from V and 9 from J; bases not matched to a gene: 8. This CDR3 comprises 15 residues. The germline CDR1 and CDR2 sequences are MNHEY and SVGAGI. The DNA for the CDR3 is TGTGCCAGCAGAGGACAGGGGGGACTGGGTTCACCCCTCCACTTT. Amino acids: CASRGQGGLGSPLHF.